The clone carrying this TCR beta chain was seen a handful of times. The antigen remains undetermined. Sequenced material consisted of expressed TCRB transcripts (all of the isolated RNA was reverse transcribed). Profiling relied on immunoSEQ multiplex PCR, and the TCRdb table lists in-frame clones only, not all of them. The table has some 370,000 clones, over 8.5% seen once; the top ten hold 0.45% to 0.65%. The sample originates from a study of beta chain features in type 1 diabetes. In the study overall: Age and gender were similar between patients and healthy donors, as were cell yields. Across the samples, 100 million to 130 million sorted cells were examined in total. Study-wide results and caveats: Cells expressing TCR highly could be over-represented by cDNA sequencing. When Type 1 diabetes patients were examined, their TCRB CDR3s proved moderately but significantly shorter in all four CD4+ subsets. Fewer insertions but more deletions were seen at VDJ junctions in type 1 diabetes patients.

The CDR3 is 18 residues long. Germline CDR1 is LGHNA and CDR2 is YSLEER. The V and J ends lost 0 bases and 1 base respectively, with 15 bases between them. The sequenced material came from central memory CD4+ T cells from blood. The rearrangement links TRBV4-3 to TRBJ2-2; D call uncertain. The receptor was derived from a man aged 25 to 45 with type 1 diabetes. The CDR3 loop reads CASSQEKVTTLNTGELFF. CDR3 bases: TGCGCCAGCAGCCAAGAAAAAGTGACAACATTGAACACCGGGGAGCTGTTTTTT.